The table lists the clone carrying this T cell receptor beta chain with a few counts. The target antigen is unknown. This sample is drawn from a study of beta chain features in type 1 diabetes. The study reverse transcribed the entire isolated RNA, so it sequenced expressed TCRB transcripts. The repertoire was sequenced with immunoSEQ multiplex PCR; TCRdb's copy has only in-frame clones and lacks some. The table has around 240,000 clones, 15% to 20% seen once. Broader study findings: TCRB CDR3s were moderately but significantly shorter in Type 1 diabetes patients in all four CD4+ subsets. A cDNA-based sequencing approach could over-represent cells with high TCR expression. Short templates might get an advantage during PCR, and this would be equal in patients and controls.

The material sequenced was naive CD4+ T cells from blood. The source of this sequence is a man younger than 45 with type 1 diabetes.

The CDR3 coding sequence is TGTGCCAGCAGTTCCCGACAGAGCCCCACAGATACGCAGTATTTT. Translation: CASSSRQSPTDTQYF. V is TRBV6-1 and J is TRBJ2-3; D is possibly TRBD1 (5 bases). Germline CDR1 reads MNHNS; CDR2 reads SASEGT. This CDR3 has 15 amino acids. V was shortened by 5 bases and J by 2 bases, with 14 bases between the two germline ends.